Here is one T cell receptor beta chain with its context. The entry originates in a study of T cell changes during pregnancy in multiple sclerosis. Assay: immunoSEQ multiplex PCR; the TCRdb copy retains only in-frame clones and omits some. Among under 40,000 clones listed, more than 85% were seen once. The source was CD8+ T cells from peripheral blood mononuclear cells, collected in the third trimester of pregnancy. This clonotype originated in a female donor with multiple sclerosis, enrolled in a pregnancy study.

CDR3 bases: TGTGCCAGCGAAGCGGGGGGGCAGATCAATGAGCAGTTCTTC. This translates into CASEAGGQINEQFF. The rearrangement joins TRBV6-5 to TRBJ2-1; 10 bases are a match to TRBD2. J gave up 6 bases and V 8 bases, and 7 bases lay outside the gene matches. Germline V lookup: CDR1 MNHEY, CDR2 SVGAGI. The CDR3 length is 14 residues.